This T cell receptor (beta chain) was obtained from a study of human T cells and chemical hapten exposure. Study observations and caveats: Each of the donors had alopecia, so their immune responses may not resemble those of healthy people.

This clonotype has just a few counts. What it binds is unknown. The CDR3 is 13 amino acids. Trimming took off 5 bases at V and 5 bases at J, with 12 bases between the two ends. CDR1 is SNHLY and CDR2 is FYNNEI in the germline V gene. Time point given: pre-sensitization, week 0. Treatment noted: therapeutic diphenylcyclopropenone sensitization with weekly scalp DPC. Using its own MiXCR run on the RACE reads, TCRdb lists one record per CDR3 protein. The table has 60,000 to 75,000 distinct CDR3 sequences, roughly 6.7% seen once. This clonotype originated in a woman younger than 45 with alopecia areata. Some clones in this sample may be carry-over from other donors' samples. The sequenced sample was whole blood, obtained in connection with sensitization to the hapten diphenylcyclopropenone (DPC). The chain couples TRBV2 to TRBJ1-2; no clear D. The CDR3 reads CASSTDGRYGYTF. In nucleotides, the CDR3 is TGTGCCAGCAGTACGGACGGCCGGTATGGCTACACCTTC. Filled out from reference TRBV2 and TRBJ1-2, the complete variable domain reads EPEVTQTPSHQVTQMGQEVILRCVPISNHLYFYWYRQILGQKVEFLVSFYNNEISEKSEIFDDQFSVERPDGSNFTLKIRSTKLEDSAMYFCASSTDGRYGYTFGSGTRLTVV.